A selection of T cell receptor beta chains follows, all from one sample in a study of cytomegalovirus exposure and HLA in healthy donors. The method was immunoSEQ multiplex PCR; TCRdb's version includes in-frame clones alone and lacks a portion of them. This table holds around 100,000 clones, around 64% found once. Sequences were obtained from PBMCs. Every receptor here comes from a man aged 30-40 years in good health and CMV-seronegative. The CDR3 runs from the conserved cysteine through the conserved F or W. A D gene is named only where the DNA matches it firmly. Not every row has a clone size; where given, it reads once, few, many or a size class.

CDR3nt: TGTGCCAGCAGGACCCACCTAGAGAGCAATCAGCCCCAGCATTTT
CDR3aa: CASRTHLESNQPQHF
j_gene: TRBJ1-5
abundance: .
v_gene: TRBV6-6
d_gene: .
len: 15

CDR3nt: TGTGCCAGCAGCCCCCCTGACAGGAGGGGGCTTAATGAGCAGTTCTTC
CDR3aa: CASSPPDRRGLNEQFF
j_gene: TRBJ2-1
abundance: .
v_gene: TRBV5-8
d_gene: .
len: 16

CDR3nt: TGTGCCTGGACCCAGGGCTCTGGAAACACCATATATTTT
CDR3aa: CAWTQGSGNTIYF
j_gene: TRBJ1-3
abundance: .
v_gene: TRBV30
d_gene: .
len: 13

CDR3nt: TGTGCCGTCTTCGCAGGGGGAGTCTATGGCTACACCTTC
CDR3aa: CAVFAGGVYGYTF
j_gene: TRBJ1-2
abundance: few
v_gene: TRBV7-2
d_gene: TRBD1
len: 13

CDR3nt: TGTGCCATCAGTGAGCGGGGTCAGGGGATCAGGGAGCAGTACTTC
CDR3aa: CAISERGQGIREQYF
j_gene: TRBJ2-7
abundance: .
v_gene: TRBV10-3
d_gene: .
len: 15

CDR3nt: TGCAGTGCAATAACAGATACGCAGTATTTT
CDR3aa: CSAITDTQYF
j_gene: TRBJ2-3
abundance: .
v_gene: TRBV20-1
d_gene: .
len: 10

CDR3nt: TGTGCCACCAGCAGACCTCCCGGACTGGGAACTAACTATGGCTACACCTTC
CDR3aa: CATSRPPGLGTNYGYTF
j_gene: TRBJ1-2
abundance: .
v_gene: TRBV15
d_gene: .
len: 17

CDR3nt: TGCGCCAGCAGCTTGGTCGGACAGGGTAGGAACACCGGGGAGCTGTTTTTT
CDR3aa: CASSLVGQGRNTGELFF
j_gene: TRBJ2-2
abundance: .
v_gene: TRBV5-1
d_gene: TRBD1
len: 17

CDR3nt: TGTGCCAGCAGCTTACAGACCCTCGCGGGGGGCCTATACAATGAGCAGTTCTTC
CDR3aa: CASSLQTLAGGLYNEQFF
j_gene: TRBJ2-1
abundance: .
v_gene: TRBV7-2
d_gene: TRBD2
len: 18

CDR3nt: TGTGCCAGCAGCCGTGGGGACAGGGGAGACACTGAAGCTTTCTTT
CDR3aa: CASSRGDRGDTEAFF
j_gene: TRBJ1-1
abundance: .
v_gene: TRBV5-6
d_gene: TRBD1
len: 15

CDR3nt: TGTGCCAGCACGAAGTTTGGCGGCGAGCAGTACTTC
CDR3aa: CASTKFGGEQYF
j_gene: TRBJ2-7
abundance: .
v_gene: TRBV6-5
d_gene: .
len: 12

CDR3nt: TGTGCCAGCAGTGAATTTGCGGGACAGGGGATACACAATGAGCAGTTCTTC
CDR3aa: CASSEFAGQGIHNEQFF
j_gene: TRBJ2-1
abundance: once
v_gene: TRBV25-1
d_gene: TRBD1
len: 17

CDR3nt: TGTGCCAGTAGTACCACCCCGGGGGGCGCGTTTGTCGCTGAAGCTTTCTTT
CDR3aa: CASSTTPGGAFVAEAFF
j_gene: TRBJ1-1
abundance: .
v_gene: TRBV19
d_gene: .
len: 17

CDR3nt: TGTGCCAGCAGCCAAGATCATGGGGGGAGGGCAGATACGCAGTATTTT
CDR3aa: CASSQDHGGRADTQYF
j_gene: TRBJ2-3
abundance: .
v_gene: TRBV4-2
d_gene: TRBD2
len: 16

CDR3nt: TGCGCCAGCAGCTCACCGGGACAGGGTAGCCACGAGCAGTACTTC
CDR3aa: CASSSPGQGSHEQYF
j_gene: TRBJ2-7
abundance: .
v_gene: TRBV4-1
d_gene: TRBD1
len: 15

CDR3nt: TGTGCCAGCAGCCAAGAAGTCTCTAGCGGGGGGGCCGGGGAGCTGTTTTTT
CDR3aa: CASSQEVSSGGAGELFF
j_gene: TRBJ2-2
abundance: few
v_gene: TRBV4-2
d_gene: TRBD2
len: 17

CDR3nt: TGCGCCAGCAGCTCGGACAGGTACAATGAGCAGTTCTTC
CDR3aa: CASSSDRYNEQFF
j_gene: TRBJ2-1
abundance: .
v_gene: TRBV5-1
d_gene: TRBD1
len: 13

CDR3nt: TGTGCCAGCAGCACTTCAGTGGACTTACCGGATGAAAAACTGTTTTTT
CDR3aa: CASSTSVDLPDEKLFF
j_gene: TRBJ1-4
abundance: few
v_gene: TRBV9
d_gene: .
len: 16

CDR3nt: TGTGCCAGCTCCCCTCGGGAGGCCAATGAGCAGTTCTTC
CDR3aa: CASSPREANEQFF
j_gene: TRBJ2-1
abundance: .
v_gene: TRBV18
d_gene: TRBD2
len: 13

CDR3nt: TGTGCCAGCAGCTCCGGGACAAACTTGAACACTGAAGCTTTCTTT
CDR3aa: CASSSGTNLNTEAFF
j_gene: TRBJ1-1
abundance: .
v_gene: TRBV14
d_gene: .
len: 15

CDR3nt: TGTGCCAGCAGACCGCCGGGACTAGCGGGTTCAGATACGCAGTATTTT
CDR3aa: CASRPPGLAGSDTQYF
j_gene: TRBJ2-3
abundance: few
v_gene: TRBV5-4
d_gene: TRBD2
len: 16

CDR3nt: TGTGCCAGCACCAGACCCCCCAGGGGTGAGCAGTTCTTC
CDR3aa: CASTRPPRGEQFF
j_gene: TRBJ2-1
abundance: few
v_gene: TRBV6-1
d_gene: .
len: 13

CDR3nt: TGTTCCAGCAGCTTAGAAGTCGGGGAGAACACTGAAGCTTTCTTT
CDR3aa: CSSSLEVGENTEAFF
j_gene: TRBJ1-1
abundance: few
v_gene: TRBV7-9
d_gene: .
len: 15

CDR3nt: TGTGCCAGCAGCAAAGCGCCGGGACAGGGTGGGGGCTACACCTTC
CDR3aa: CASSKAPGQGGGYTF
j_gene: TRBJ1-2
abundance: few
v_gene: TRBV21-1
d_gene: .
len: 15

CDR3nt: TGTGCCAGCAGTTACGGCGAAGGGGTGGCCTATGGCTACACCTTC
CDR3aa: CASSYGEGVAYGYTF
j_gene: TRBJ1-2
abundance: .
v_gene: TRBV6-5
d_gene: .
len: 15

CDR3nt: TGTGCCACCTCAGGGTTAGCGGGGAGTAGCACAGATACGCAGTATTTT
CDR3aa: CATSGLAGSSTDTQYF
j_gene: TRBJ2-3
abundance: .
v_gene: TRBV18
d_gene: TRBD2
len: 16